This is a list of T cell receptor beta chains from one sample in a study of identical twins. TCRdb redid the calling of the 5' RACE reads with MiXCR, one entry per CDR3 protein. The sample records over 500,000 distinct CDR3 sequences, around 20% being singletons. These data were also filed under a second study, of T cells expressing NK-cell markers.

The sample comprised CD4+ T cells sorted from blood. These receptors all stem from a woman between 18 and 30 years old in good health. CDR3s include the opening cysteine and the closing phenylalanine or tryptophan. The order of the fields is J gene, D gene, clone size, V gene, CDR3 DNA, CDR3 protein. D genes are given only for firm matches. Where a row states a size, it is once, few, many or the class of an expanded clone; other rows omit it.

J gene: TRBJ1-2; D gene: .; clone size: .; V gene: TRBV9; CDR3 DNA: TGTGCCAGCAGCGTATACGAGACAGGCAACTATGGCTACACCTTC; CDR3 protein: CASSVYETGNYGYTF
J gene: TRBJ1-1; D gene: .; clone size: .; V gene: TRBV10-3; CDR3 DNA: TGTGCCATCAGTGTGATGGGGGGCAACACTGAAGCTTTCTTT; CDR3 protein: CAISVMGGNTEAFF
J gene: TRBJ2-1; D gene: .; clone size: many; V gene: TRBV5-5; CDR3 DNA: TGTGCCAGCAGACGCGCACCCCGGGAGTTTCCTGAGCAGTTCTTC; CDR3 protein: CASRRAPREFPEQFF
J gene: TRBJ2-7; D gene: .; clone size: .; V gene: TRBV18; CDR3 DNA: TGTGCCTCCGCCATGATTGGGCTTTACGAGCAGTACTTC; CDR3 protein: CASAMIGLYEQYF
J gene: TRBJ1-3; D gene: .; clone size: .; V gene: TRBV10-1; CDR3 DNA: TGCGCCAGCAGTGAGTCGACAGCCTCTGGAAACACCATATATTTT; CDR3 protein: CASSESTASGNTIYF
J gene: TRBJ2-2; D gene: .; clone size: few; V gene: TRBV2; CDR3 DNA: TGTGCCAGAGACGGGTTACAGAGGAACACCGGGGAGCTGTTTTTT; CDR3 protein: CARDGLQRNTGELFF
J gene: TRBJ2-3; D gene: TRBD2; clone size: .; V gene: TRBV20-1; CDR3 DNA: TGCAGTCCCTTCTCGGGGGGGGAGAGGACAGATACGCAGTATTTT; CDR3 protein: CSPFSGGERTDTQYF
J gene: TRBJ1-1; D gene: .; clone size: .; V gene: TRBV20-1; CDR3 DNA: TGCAGTGCCAGACGTCTCAGGGAAGCTTTCTTT; CDR3 protein: CSARRLREAFF
J gene: TRBJ2-2; D gene: .; clone size: many; V gene: TRBV5-5; CDR3 DNA: TGTGCCAGCAGCCGACTATTGAACACCGGGGAGCTGTTTTTT; CDR3 protein: CASSRLLNTGELFF
J gene: TRBJ2-6; D gene: .; clone size: few; V gene: TRBV14; CDR3 DNA: TGTGCCAGCAGACAGGGCCGTTCTGGGGCCAACGTCCTGACTTTC; CDR3 protein: CASRQGRSGANVLTF
J gene: TRBJ2-1; D gene: .; clone size: few; V gene: TRBV2; CDR3 DNA: TGTGCCAGCAGTGAGGAGCGAGGGCTCTACAATGAGCAGTTCTTC; CDR3 protein: CASSEERGLYNEQFF
J gene: TRBJ2-7; D gene: .; clone size: .; V gene: TRBV12-3/TRBV12-4; CDR3 DNA: TGTGCCAGCAGCCTTCGGGGGCGCGGGAGATCCTACGAGCAGTACTTC; CDR3 protein: CASSLRGRGRSYEQYF
J gene: TRBJ2-5; D gene: TRBD1; clone size: .; V gene: TRBV6-1; CDR3 DNA: TGTGCCAGCAGCCAACAGGGGCAAGAGACCCAGTACTTC; CDR3 protein: CASSQQGQETQYF
J gene: TRBJ1-1; D gene: TRBD1; clone size: few; V gene: TRBV15; CDR3 DNA: TGTGCCACCACCCTGACAGGGAGCGACACTGAAGCTTTCTTT; CDR3 protein: CATTLTGSDTEAFF
J gene: TRBJ2-7; D gene: TRBD2; clone size: .; V gene: TRBV6-1; CDR3 DNA: TGTGCCAGCAGGGGGGGACTAGGCCAGTCCTACGAGCAGTACTTC; CDR3 protein: CASRGGLGQSYEQYF
J gene: TRBJ1-2; D gene: .; clone size: few; V gene: TRBV6-1; CDR3 DNA: TGTGCCAGCAGCAGCCGGGGAGGAGACTATGGCTACACCTTC; CDR3 protein: CASSSRGGDYGYTF
J gene: TRBJ1-6; D gene: .; clone size: few; V gene: TRBV6-1; CDR3 DNA: TGTGCCAGCGTGGGGGGACTAGCCTATTCACCCCTCCACTTT; CDR3 protein: CASVGGLAYSPLHF
J gene: TRBJ2-7; D gene: .; clone size: few; V gene: TRBV6-5; CDR3 DNA: TGTGCCAGCAGTTACGTCGGGCTAGCAGGAAACGAGCAGTACTTC; CDR3 protein: CASSYVGLAGNEQYF
J gene: TRBJ1-1; D gene: .; clone size: .; V gene: TRBV20-1; CDR3 DNA: TGCAGTGCGGTAGAGCCAGGGTACACTGAAGCTTTCTTT; CDR3 protein: CSAVEPGYTEAFF
J gene: TRBJ1-1; D gene: .; clone size: few; V gene: TRBV5-1; CDR3 DNA: TGCGCCAGCAGCTTGGGGGGGAGACTGACTATGAACACTGAAGCTTTCTTT; CDR3 protein: CASSLGGRLTMNTEAFF
J gene: TRBJ2-7; D gene: .; clone size: few; V gene: TRBV20-1; CDR3 DNA: TGCAGTGCAAAGGATGCGGCAGGGGCCTACGAGCAGTACTTC; CDR3 protein: CSAKDAAGAYEQYF
J gene: TRBJ2-1; D gene: .; clone size: few; V gene: TRBV19; CDR3 DNA: TGTGCCAGTAGTCCGGACTATTACAATGAGCAGTTCTTC; CDR3 protein: CASSPDYYNEQFF
J gene: TRBJ2-3; D gene: .; clone size: .; V gene: TRBV7-2; CDR3 DNA: TGTGCCATCAGCTCCGACCCAATTAGCACGCAGTATTTT; CDR3 protein: CAISSDPISTQYF
J gene: TRBJ2-2; D gene: TRBD2; clone size: few; V gene: TRBV20-1; CDR3 DNA: TGCAGTGCTAGTGCGGCTAGCGGTTCGTTATACACCGGGGAGCTGTTTTTT; CDR3 protein: CSASAASGSLYTGELFF
J gene: TRBJ2-1; D gene: TRBD2; clone size: .; V gene: TRBV29-1; CDR3 DNA: TGCAGCACCTCTAGCGGGAGTTCATACAATGAGCAGTTCTTC; CDR3 protein: CSTSSGSSYNEQFF
J gene: TRBJ2-3; D gene: .; clone size: once; V gene: TRBV12-3/TRBV12-4; CDR3 DNA: TGTGCCAGCGTTGCAGGCTGGGAGGGGGTCACAGATACGCAGTATTTT; CDR3 protein: CASVAGWEGVTDTQYF
J gene: TRBJ1-4; D gene: TRBD1; clone size: few; V gene: TRBV6-5; CDR3 DNA: TGTGCCAGCAGTTACGCAGGGACAGCCGTTTTTGAAAAACTGTTTTTT; CDR3 protein: CASSYAGTAVFEKLFF
J gene: TRBJ2-7; D gene: TRBD2; clone size: few; V gene: TRBV10-3; CDR3 DNA: TGTGCCATCAGTGGACTAGCGGGACTTCGCGAGCAGTACTTC; CDR3 protein: CAISGLAGLREQYF